These T cell receptor beta chains were read from a single sample in a study of T cells in Graves' hyperthyroidism and ophthalmopathy. TCRdb analysed the multiplex PCR reads with MiXCR anew, one entry per CDR3 protein. Of about 770,000 distinct CDR3 sequences listed, roughly a sixth are singletons. Sequencing input: blood. Receptor source: a woman aged 45-59 years with Graves' hyperthyroidism that later progressed to Graves' ophthalmopathy. CDR3s include the opening cysteine and the closing phenylalanine or tryptophan. The D gene is left open where the match is weak. The size field is filled for only some rows; it gives once, few, many or a size class.

clone size: .; V gene: TRBV5-1; D gene: .; J gene: TRBJ2-2; CDR3 DNA: TGCGCCAGCAGTTTGGACAACGCGAACACCGGGGAGCTGTTTTTT; CDR3 protein: CASSLDNANTGELFF
clone size: .; V gene: TRBV20-1; D gene: TRBD2; J gene: TRBJ2-2; CDR3 DNA: TGCAGTGCTAGTGACCTAGCGGGGAACCCACCCGGGGAGCTGTTTTTT; CDR3 protein: CSASDLAGNPPGELFF
clone size: many; V gene: TRBV12-3/TRBV12-4; D gene: .; J gene: TRBJ1-1; CDR3 DNA: TGTGCCAGCAGTTTTTCGTGGACGTTGAACACTGAAGCTTTCTTT; CDR3 protein: CASSFSWTLNTEAFF
clone size: .; V gene: TRBV6-4; D gene: .; J gene: TRBJ1-4; CDR3 DNA: TGTGCCAGCACCCAAGCGACAGGTCGGAATGAAAAACTGTTTTTT; CDR3 protein: CASTQATGRNEKLFF
clone size: many; V gene: TRBV11-2; D gene: .; J gene: TRBJ2-5; CDR3 DNA: TGTGCCAGCAGCTTAGGAGATAACAGCCTACCCGATTACCAAGAGACCCAGTACTTC; CDR3 protein: CASSLGDNSLPDYQETQYF
clone size: many; V gene: TRBV20-1; D gene: TRBD2; J gene: TRBJ2-3; CDR3 DNA: TGCAGTGCTAGAGTCAGCGGGGGGGGCACAGATACGCAGTATTTT; CDR3 protein: CSARVSGGGTDTQYF
clone size: few; V gene: TRBV7-9; D gene: TRBD1; J gene: TRBJ1-1; CDR3 DNA: TGTGCCAGCAGCTTAGTCCAGGGGGGACTGAGGACTGAAGCTTTCTTT; CDR3 protein: CASSLVQGGLRTEAFF
clone size: .; V gene: TRBV7-2; D gene: .; J gene: TRBJ1-2; CDR3 DNA: TGTGCCAGCATCATCGACGGCGCCTGGCGGGGCTACACCTTC; CDR3 protein: CASIIDGAWRGYTF
clone size: many; V gene: TRBV11-2; D gene: .; J gene: TRBJ2-5; CDR3 DNA: TGTGCCAGCAGCTTAATTAGTCGAGAGACCCAGTACTTC; CDR3 protein: CASSLISRETQYF
clone size: many; V gene: TRBV12-3/TRBV12-4; D gene: .; J gene: TRBJ1-5; CDR3 DNA: TGTGCCAGCAGAGGAGGGGGGCAGAATCAGCCCCAGCATTTT; CDR3 protein: CASRGGGQNQPQHF
clone size: .; V gene: TRBV11-1; D gene: .; J gene: TRBJ2-7; CDR3 DNA: TGTGCCAGCAGCTCCCAGGGGGGCGGCTACGAGCAGTACTTC; CDR3 protein: CASSSQGGGYEQYF
clone size: .; V gene: TRBV5-1; D gene: .; J gene: TRBJ1-6; CDR3 DNA: TGCGCCAGCAGCTCGCGGCGGGGAGGTTACGGTTCACCCCTCCACTTT; CDR3 protein: CASSSRRGGYGSPLHF
clone size: many; V gene: TRBV28; D gene: .; J gene: TRBJ1-5; CDR3 DNA: TGTGCCAGCACCCTTACGACACACACTACGAATAGCAATCAGCCCCAGCATTTT; CDR3 protein: CASTLTTHTTNSNQPQHF
clone size: few; V gene: TRBV2; D gene: .; J gene: TRBJ1-6; CDR3 DNA: TGTGCCAGCAACCAGGAGGGGTACGGTAATTCACCCCTCCACTTT; CDR3 protein: CASNQEGYGNSPLHF
clone size: many; V gene: TRBV3-1; D gene: .; J gene: TRBJ1-1; CDR3 DNA: TGTGCCAGCAGCCAAGCAGAGAACTGGAACACTGAAGCTTTCTTT; CDR3 protein: CASSQAENWNTEAFF
clone size: .; V gene: TRBV29-1; D gene: .; J gene: TRBJ2-3; CDR3 DNA: TGCAGCTGGATAAGGACAGCGCGCACAGATACGCAGTATTTT; CDR3 protein: CSWIRTARTDTQYF
clone size: few; V gene: TRBV7-9; D gene: .; J gene: TRBJ1-3; CDR3 DNA: TGTGCCAGCAGCCCCGACAGCTCAGCGCCTGGAAACACCATATATTTT; CDR3 protein: CASSPDSSAPGNTIYF
clone size: .; V gene: TRBV9; D gene: .; J gene: TRBJ2-7; CDR3 DNA: TGTGCCAGCAGCGTTCAAGACAGGCCCTTAGACTACGAGCAGTACTTC; CDR3 protein: CASSVQDRPLDYEQYF
clone size: many; V gene: TRBV7-3; D gene: .; J gene: TRBJ2-3; CDR3 DNA: TGTGCCAGCAGCGTAAGCGCACTCGATAGAGATACGCAGTATTTT; CDR3 protein: CASSVSALDRDTQYF
clone size: few; V gene: TRBV13; D gene: TRBD2; J gene: TRBJ2-2; CDR3 DNA: TGTGCCAGCAGCGTATCGGGACTAGCAGTCACCGGGGAGCTGTTTTTT; CDR3 protein: CASSVSGLAVTGELFF
clone size: .; V gene: TRBV27; D gene: TRBD1; J gene: TRBJ1-5; CDR3 DNA: TGTGCCAGCAGTCGGGACAGGGACACTAGCAATCAGCCCCAGCATTTT; CDR3 protein: CASSRDRDTSNQPQHF
clone size: .; V gene: TRBV30; D gene: .; J gene: TRBJ2-3; CDR3 DNA: TGTGCCTGGAGTGCCGAATACACAGATACGCAGTATTTT; CDR3 protein: CAWSAEYTDTQYF
clone size: .; V gene: TRBV2; D gene: .; J gene: TRBJ1-2; CDR3 DNA: TGTGCCAGCAGTGTGGTAGCCTATGGCTACACCTTC; CDR3 protein: CASSVVAYGYTF
clone size: .; V gene: TRBV7-9; D gene: .; J gene: TRBJ1-2; CDR3 DNA: TGTGCCAGCACCAAGGCACTCAATAACTATGGCTACACCTTC; CDR3 protein: CASTKALNNYGYTF
clone size: many; V gene: TRBV7-9; D gene: .; J gene: TRBJ1-3; CDR3 DNA: TGTGCCAGCAGCTTAGGGGACAACTCTGGAAACACCATATATTTT; CDR3 protein: CASSLGDNSGNTIYF
clone size: .; V gene: TRBV5-8; D gene: TRBD1; J gene: TRBJ1-4; CDR3 DNA: TGTGCCAGCAGCTCCATTCCAACAGGGGCAACTAATGAAAAACTGTTTTTT; CDR3 protein: CASSSIPTGATNEKLFF
clone size: many; V gene: TRBV3-1; D gene: TRBD2; J gene: TRBJ2-1; CDR3 DNA: TGTGCCAGCAGCCTCCCGGCGCAGCGCGGGGGGTTGGATGAGCAGTTCTTC; CDR3 protein: CASSLPAQRGGLDEQFF
clone size: .; V gene: TRBV24-1; D gene: TRBD1; J gene: TRBJ1-2; CDR3 DNA: TGTGCCACCAGCAGGACAGGCTATGGCTACACCTTC; CDR3 protein: CATSRTGYGYTF
clone size: .; V gene: TRBV27; D gene: .; J gene: TRBJ1-1; CDR3 DNA: TGTGCCAGCAGCCCTTTGCTGGGGGGCTACTCTGAAGCTTTCTTT; CDR3 protein: CASSPLLGGYSEAFF
clone size: many; V gene: TRBV20-1; D gene: .; J gene: TRBJ2-1; CDR3 DNA: TGCAGTGCCTCCGGGGGCAATGAGCAGTTCTTC; CDR3 protein: CSASGGNEQFF
clone size: many; V gene: TRBV7-2; D gene: TRBD2; J gene: TRBJ2-5; CDR3 DNA: TGTGCCAGCAGCTTAGCGACTAGCGGGGGACAAGAGACCCAGTACTTC; CDR3 protein: CASSLATSGGQETQYF
clone size: few; V gene: TRBV19; D gene: .; J gene: TRBJ1-4; CDR3 DNA: TGTGCCAGTAGTATGAATCGTCAGGGGAATGAAAAACTGTTTTTT; CDR3 protein: CASSMNRQGNEKLFF